Listed here is a single T cell receptor (beta chain). Its target is unknown. Germline CDR1 reads SGHDT; CDR2 reads YYEEEE. The CDR3 contains 16 residues. The V end lost 0 bases, the J end lost 3 bases, and 15 bases lay between the germline ends. TCRdb redid the calling of the RT-PCR reads with MiXCR, one entry per CDR3 protein. The data show hundreds of thousands of distinct CDR3 sequences, about a fifth seen once. This specimen belongs to a study of response to subunit inactivated influenza vaccine. Study-level points and caveats: The authors suggested that every seasonal influenza vaccination recruits few new T cells.

The sample in question was PBMCs from blood, obtained 21 months after vaccination. V gene TRBV5-6 combines with J gene TRBJ1-1; weak D call: TRBD1 (6 bases). The TCR was taken from a man in his fifties or sixties who received an inactivated influenza vaccine. The CDR3 protein is CASSLAIGGADTEAFF. The CDR3 nucleotides are TGTGCCAGCAGCTTGGCGATCGGGGGCGCCGACACTGAAGCTTTCTTT.